This T cell receptor beta chain was sequenced in a study of CD8 T cells in ankylosing spondylitis. Trimming cost V 5 bases and J 4 bases, with 15 bases left between them. The CDR3 sequence is 15 residues long. Germline CDR1 is SGHRS and CDR2 is YFSETQ. Each CDR3 protein gets one entry after TCRdb re-called the 5' RACE reads with MiXCR. The sample lists about 240,000 distinct CDR3 sequences; roughly a tenth were seen once. This clonotype was observed at least ten times. The chain carries TRBV5-1 and TRBJ2-2; D might be TRBD2 (6 bases). The receptor's source is a male donor with ankylosing spondylitis or in good health (not recorded which). Source material: blood, either unsorted or a sorted T cell fraction (not recorded which). CDR3 region: CASSRPGAGTGELFF. In DNA form, the CDR3 reads TGCGCCAGCAGTAGGCCGGGAGCGGGCACCGGGGAGCTGTTTTTT. The variable domain in full, completed from reference TRBV5-1 and TRBJ2-2, reads KAGVTQTPRYLIKTRGQQVTLSCSPISGHRSVSWYQQTPGQGLQFLFEYFSETQRNKGNFPGRFSGRQFSNSRSEMNVSTLELGDSALYLCASSRPGAGTGELFFGEGSRLTVL.